This entry is about one T cell receptor beta chain. The data originate from a study of blood T cell repertoires in COVID-19. The germline CDR1 and CDR2 sequences are SGHVS and FQNEAQ. V lost 5 bases to trimming and J lost 4 bases; unmatched junction nucleotides: 9. The CDR3 covers 15 residues. Authors' analysis steps: Reference gene primer amplification in the assay estimated nucleated cell counts. Sequencing used immunoSEQ multiplex PCR; TCRdb keeps in-frame clones, though not all of them. That table furnishes V, J and clone size, whereas the DNA furnished D and trimming. The profile covers 120,000 to 150,000 clones, with approximately 85% appearing a single time and about 2.9% taken by the ten largest.

The receptor was isolated from a man aged 45-60 years with acute or convalescent COVID-19. The chain is built from TRBV7-8 and TRBJ2-5; 8 nucleotides align to TRBD1. What was sequenced was peripheral blood. CDR3 DNA sequence: TGTGCCAGCAGCGGAAGACAGGGGCCGGGAGAGACCCAGTACTTC. Its protein is CASSGRQGPGETQYF. The full variable domain, in which reference TRBV7-8 and TRBJ2-5 provide the parts outside the CDR3, is GAGVSQSPRYKVAKRGQDVALRCDPISGHVSLFWYQQALGQGPEFLTYFQNEAQLDKSGLPSDRFFAERPEGSVSTLKIQRTQQEDSAVYLCASSGRQGPGETQYFGPGTRLLVL.